Detailed here is one T cell receptor beta chain. These data belong to a study of cytomegalovirus exposure and HLA in healthy donors. The PCR employed 60 Vbeta primers together with 13 Jbeta primers. Using immunoSEQ multiplex PCR, the repertoire was profiled, and TCRdb retains in-frame clones only, with some absent. Of approximately 140,000 clones listed, roughly 80% are singletons. The V gene lost 7 bases and the J gene lost 3 bases, with 13 bases spanning the gap. Germline V gene sequence: CDR1 SGHRS, CDR2 YFSETQ. There are 14 residues in the CDR3. The TCR sequence derives from a woman between 50 and 59 years old in good health and CMV-seropositive. The J gene is TRBJ2-2, the V gene TRBV5-1; possible D gene TRBD1, 5 bases. The specimen was PBMCs. CDR3 sequence (DNA): TGCGCCAGCTGTAGACAGCCGGACACCGGGGAGCTGTTTTTT. Translating gives CASCRQPDTGELFF.